Listed here are 26 T cell receptor beta chains from one sample, sequenced in a study of CD8 T cells in Susac syndrome. The RNA, roughly 0.5 to 1 ug, was put through reverse transcription using random hexamers. TCRdb processed the immunoSEQ multiplex PCR reads anew with MiXCR; each CDR3 protein has one entry. The table lists about 190,000 distinct CDR3 sequences, about 95% of them singletons. The sequenced material came from CD8+ T cells from PBMCs. These receptors were collected from a human donor with Susac syndrome.

The chain is built from TRBV12-3 or TRBV12-4 and TRBJ1-2; D is possibly TRBD1 (6 bases). CDR3 size: 12 residues. Trimming removed 3 bases at V and 8 bases at J, with 10 bases between. CDR3 in amino acids: CASSLGAEGYTF. The CDR3 nucleotides are TGTGCCAGCAGTTTGGGGGCCGAAGGCTACACCTTC.

The rearrangement joins TRBV7-2 to TRBJ2-7; weak D call: TRBD2 (6 bases). Per germline, CDR1 SGHTA and CDR2 FQGNSA. Trimming took 10 bases from V and 3 from J, leaving 16 bases between them. The CDR3 runs 13 residues. CDR3 sequence reads: CATNMGGFYEQYF. CDR3 DNA sequence: TGTGCCACTAACATGGGGGGTTTCTACGAGCAGTACTTC.

CDR3 residues: CAWSSTANYGYTF. The CDR3 region has the DNA TGTGCCTGGTCCTCGACAGCTAACTATGGCTACACCTTC. This chain uses TRBV30 with TRBJ1-2, with TRBD1 as a possible D gene (5 bases). The germline V gene has CDR1 GTSNPN and CDR2 SVGIG (reference sequence). This CDR3 has 13 amino acids. Trimming took off 5 bases at V and 0 bases at J, with 10 bases between the two ends.

The chain links TRBV4-2 to TRBJ2-7; D remains unclear. V lost 1 base and J lost 0, with 10 bases in between. Germline CDR1 LGHNA, CDR2 YNFKEQ. This CDR3 is built from 15 residues. The CDR3 DNA reads TGTGCCAGCAGCCAAGGTGGAGACACCTCCTACGAGCAGTACTTC. It is translated as CASSQGGDTSYEQYF.

V usage is TRBV13 and J usage is TRBJ2-3; D is uncertain. CDR1 PRHDT and CDR2 FYEKMQ come from the germline V gene (reference sequence). There are 16 residues in the CDR3. V was cut by 5 bases and J by 0 bases, with 15 bases left in between. The CDR3: CASSAPDAASTDTQYF. CDR3 nucleotides: TGTGCCAGCAGCGCCCCCGACGCGGCTAGCACAGATACGCAGTATTTT.

The V call is TRBV27, the J call TRBJ1-6; tentatively, D is TRBD1 (6 bases). V was trimmed by 5 bases and J by 7 bases, leaving 12 bases between them. This CDR3 region has 14 residues. The germline gives CDR1 MNHEY, CDR2 SMNVEV (reference sequence). CDR3 nucleotide sequence: TGTGCCAGCAGTCCCGGACAGATAAATTCACCCCTCCACTTT. Its protein is CASSPGQINSPLHF.

The chain has TRBV5-1 and TRBJ2-3, with TRBD2 matching 11 bases. The CDR3 totals 16 residues. Germline trimming cut 3 bases from V and 5 bases from J; bases unmatched to any gene: 8. Germline-derived CDR1 and CDR2 are SGHRS and YFSETQ. The CDR3 is CASSSLTSGGGDTQYF. The CDR3 DNA sequence: TGCGCCAGCAGCTCCCTTACTAGCGGGGGCGGAGATACGCAGTATTTT.

The J gene is TRBJ2-1, the V gene TRBV2; 10 nucleotides match TRBD2. Germline values: CDR1 SNHLY, CDR2 FYNNEI. V lost 6 bases, J lost 4 bases, and 6 bases stayed unmatched. The CDR3 totals 15 residues. CDR3: CASRPTSGIYNEQFF. The CDR3 DNA is TGTGCCAGCAGACCCACTAGCGGGATATACAATGAGCAGTTCTTC.

This rearrangement joins TRBV19 to TRBJ2-4; 8 nucleotides agree with TRBD2. V lost 5 bases, J lost 5 bases, and 14 bases stayed unmatched. The CDR3 length is 17 residues. Germline V gene sequence: CDR1 LNHDA, CDR2 SQIVND (reference sequence). CDR3 in DNA: TGTGCCAGTAGTCGGCGGGATGAGCGGGAGTGGGAAAACATTCAGTACTTC. As protein: CASSRRDEREWENIQYF.

V and J are TRBV19 and TRBJ2-4; 8 nucleotides align to TRBD2. Trimming cost V 6 bases and J 4 bases; bases outside gene matches: 5. From germline, CDR1 is LNHDA and CDR2 SQIVND (reference sequence). The CDR3 totals 14 residues. CDR3: CASRPGLGKNIQYF. CDR3 sequence (DNA): TGTGCCAGTAGGCCGGGACTAGGGAAAAACATTCAGTACTTC.

V is TRBV5-1 and J is TRBJ1-1, with unresolved D. This CDR3 has 11 residues. The V end lost 3 bases, the J end lost 7 bases, and 7 bases lay between the germline ends. Germline values: CDR1 SGHRS, CDR2 YFSETQ. The CDR3 reads CASSSGNEAFF. The CDR3 coding sequence is TGCGCCAGCAGCTCAGGAAATGAAGCTTTCTTT. Combining the CDR3 with reference TRBV5-1 and TRBJ1-1 gives the whole variable domain KAGVTQTPRYLIKTRGQQVTLSCSPISGHRSVSWYQQTPGQGLQFLFEYFSETQRNKGNFPGRFSGRQFSNSRSEMNVSTLELGDSALYLCASSSGNEAFFGQGTRLTVV.

This chain connects TRBV2 to TRBJ2-5, with D tentatively TRBD2 (5 bases). CDR1 and CDR2 (germline): SNHLY, FYNNEI. This CDR3 spans 15 amino acids. Trimming took 7 bases from V and 5 from J, leaving 20 bases between them. The CDR3 protein is CASKPISGLQETQYF. The CDR3 DNA is TGTGCCAGCAAACCCATCAGCGGACTTCAGGAGACCCAGTACTTC.

The genes are TRBV5-1 and TRBJ1-6; D possibly corresponds to TRBD1 (6 bases). This CDR3 spans 16 amino acids. CDR1 and CDR2 from the germline V gene are SGHRS and YFSETQ. Trimming removed 7 bases at V and 8 bases at J, with 22 bases between. CDR3 DNA sequence: TGCGCCAGCTACGCGGACAGCACTGATAAAGATTCACCCCTCCACTTT. Residues: CASYADSTDKDSPLHF.

The chain employs TRBV28 and TRBJ2-3; TRBD2 agrees at 12 bases. The germline gives CDR1 MDHEN, CDR2 SYDVKM. V was pared by 1 base and J by 4 bases, with 6 bases of the junction left unmatched. CDR3 size: 17 residues. The CDR3 protein is CASSLLRLAGGPDTQYF. The CDR3 bases are TGTGCCAGCAGTTTATTACGGCTAGCGGGAGGGCCAGATACGCAGTATTTT.

V usage is TRBV7-9 and J usage is TRBJ2-2; D call uncertain. CDR3 length: 12 residues. Germline CDR1 SEHNR, CDR2 FQNEAQ (reference sequence). Trimming stripped 6 bases from V and 1 base from J, with 3 bases between. In DNA form, the CDR3 reads TGTGCCAGCAGAGAGAACACCGGGGAGCTGTTTTTT. It is translated as CASRENTGELFF.

CDR3 amino acids: CASSLGRLAGGNEQFF. CDR3 sequence (DNA): TGTGCCAGCAGCCTAGGTCGGCTAGCGGGAGGTAATGAGCAGTTCTTC. The rearrangement links TRBV3-1 to TRBJ2-1; TRBD2 agrees at 11 bases. CDR1 is LGHDT and CDR2 is YNNKEL in the germline V gene (reference sequence). The CDR3 runs to 16 residues. J was trimmed by 7 bases and V by 4 bases; bases with no gene match: 9.

The CDR3 sequence: CASSFLAGVDTQYF. CDR3 DNA sequence: TGCGCCAGCAGCTTTCTAGCGGGGGTAGATACGCAGTATTTT. This chain links TRBV5-1 with TRBJ2-3; 10 positions agree with TRBD2. V lost 2 bases to trimming and J lost 5 bases; unmatched junction nucleotides: 2. The CDR3 runs 14 residues. Germline values: CDR1 SGHRS, CDR2 YFSETQ.

V and J are TRBV6-1 and TRBJ1-4; no firm D call. The V gene's germline CDR1 is MNHNS and CDR2 SASEGT. The CDR3 contains 15 residues. V shed 1 base and J shed 8 bases, with 14 bases lying between them. CDR3 sequence: CASSEDGVSWEKLFF. DNA for the CDR3: TGTGCCAGCAGTGAAGACGGGGTATCTTGGGAAAAACTGTTTTTT.

The chain joins TRBV4-1 to TRBJ1-2; perhaps TRBD1 as D (6 bases). The V and J ends lost 1 base and 5 bases respectively, with 11 bases between them. This CDR3 contains 14 residues. The germline V gene encodes CDR1 MGHRA and CDR2 YSYEKL. The CDR3 nucleotides are TGCGCCAGCAGCCAAGTAGGACAGACTTATGGCTACACCTTC. It yields the protein CASSQVGQTYGYTF.

The rearrangement uses TRBV12-3 or TRBV12-4 and TRBJ2-5; D remains ambiguous. The CDR3 spans 14 residues. The V gene lost 3 bases and the J gene lost 4 bases, with 12 bases spanning the gap. The CDR3 DNA is TGTGCCAGCAGTTTTTCGGAGATTCGAGAGACCCAGTACTTC. This sequence encodes CASSFSEIRETQYF.

The V call is TRBV5-1, the J call TRBJ1-1; the match to TRBD1 covers 9 bases. CDR1 is SGHRS and CDR2 is YFSETQ in the germline V gene. CDR3 length: 15 amino acids. Trimming cost V 0 bases and J 4 bases; bases outside gene matches: 4. The CDR3 is CASSLGQGQGTEAFF. The CDR3 DNA follows: TGCGCCAGCAGCTTGGGACAGGGACAGGGCACTGAAGCTTTCTTT.

This clonotype was counted a single time. CDR3 region: CASTLGTTVTEGAFF. The CDR3 DNA is TGTGCCAGCACACTTGGGACAACCGTAACAGAGGGAGCTTTCTTT. This chain uses TRBV7-9 with TRBJ1-1; D may be TRBD1 (6 bases). Trimming took 7 bases from V and 10 from J, leaving 25 bases between them. The CDR3 consists of 15 residues. Germline V gene sequence: CDR1 SEHNR, CDR2 FQNEAQ (reference sequence). Filled out from reference TRBV7-9 and TRBJ1-1, the complete variable domain reads DTGVSQNPRHKITKRGQNVTFRCDPISEHNRLYWYRQTLGQGPEFLTYFQNEAQLEKSRLLSDRFSAERPKGSFSTLEIQRTEQGDSAMYLCASTLGTTVTEGAFFGQGTRLTVV.

This chain joins TRBV20-1 and TRBJ1-2; tentative D call: TRBD1 (6 bases). The germline CDR1 and CDR2 sequences are DFQATT and SNEGSKA (reference sequence). The CDR3 contains 12 residues. Trimming removed 6 bases at V and 2 bases at J, with 10 bases between. CDR3 loop: CSAGGGNYGYTF. CDR3 DNA: TGCAGTGCCGGGGGGGGCAACTATGGCTACACCTTC.

The CDR3 protein is CASSQDGDGYTF. The CDR3 nucleotides read TGTGCCAGCAGCCAAGACGGGGATGGCTACACCTTC. The rearrangement uses TRBV3-1 and TRBJ1-2; D gene uncertain. The CDR3 length is 12 residues. V was trimmed by 0 bases and J by 6 bases, leaving 5 bases between them. Germline V gives CDR1 LGHDT, CDR2 YNNKEL (reference sequence).

This chain connects TRBV27 to TRBJ2-1; 12 bases align to TRBD2. V shed 2 bases, J shed 9 bases, and the junction held 8 bases outside the gene matches. Per the germline V gene, CDR1 is MNHEY and CDR2 is SMNVEV (reference sequence). This CDR3 spans 16 amino acids. The CDR3 loop is CASSLGASGRGGEQFF. The CDR3 nucleotides read TGTGCCAGCAGTTTAGGGGCTAGCGGGAGGGGGGGTGAGCAGTTCTTC.

The V and J genes are TRBV9 and TRBJ1-1; 10 bases align to TRBD1. V lost 3 bases and J lost 0; bases outside the gene matches: 5. CDR3 size: 16 residues. Germline V gives CDR1 SGDLS, CDR2 YYNGEE. The CDR3 protein is CASSGRDRGLNTEAFF. The CDR3 nucleotides are TGTGCCAGCAGCGGGCGGGACAGGGGACTGAACACTGAAGCTTTCTTT.